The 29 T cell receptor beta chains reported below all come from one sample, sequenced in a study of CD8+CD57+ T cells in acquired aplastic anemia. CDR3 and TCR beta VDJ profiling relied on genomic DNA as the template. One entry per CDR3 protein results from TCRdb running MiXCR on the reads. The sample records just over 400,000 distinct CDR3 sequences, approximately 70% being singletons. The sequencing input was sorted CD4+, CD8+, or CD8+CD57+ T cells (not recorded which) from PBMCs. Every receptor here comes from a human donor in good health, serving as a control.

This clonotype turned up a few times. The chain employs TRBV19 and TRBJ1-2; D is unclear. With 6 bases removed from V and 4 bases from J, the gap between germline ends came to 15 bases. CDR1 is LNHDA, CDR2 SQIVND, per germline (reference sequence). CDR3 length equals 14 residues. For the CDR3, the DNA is TGTGCCAGTAGATCCCCTGGGGAGAGCTATGGCTACACCTTC. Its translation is CASRSPGESYGYTF.

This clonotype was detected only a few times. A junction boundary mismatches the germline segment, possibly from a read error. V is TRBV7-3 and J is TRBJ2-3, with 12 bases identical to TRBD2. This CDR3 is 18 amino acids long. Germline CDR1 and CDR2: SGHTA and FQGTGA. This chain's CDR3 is CASSLTHQTSGGTDTQYF. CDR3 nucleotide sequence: TGTGCCAGCAGCTTAACCCACCAAACTAGCGGGGGGACAGATACGCAGTACTTT.

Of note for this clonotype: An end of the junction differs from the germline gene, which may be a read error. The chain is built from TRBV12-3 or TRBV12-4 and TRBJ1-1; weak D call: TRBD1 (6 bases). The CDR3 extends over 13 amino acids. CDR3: CASSPRGGQTAFF. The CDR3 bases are TGCGCCAGCAGCCCCCGAGGGGGTCAAACGGCTTTCTTT.

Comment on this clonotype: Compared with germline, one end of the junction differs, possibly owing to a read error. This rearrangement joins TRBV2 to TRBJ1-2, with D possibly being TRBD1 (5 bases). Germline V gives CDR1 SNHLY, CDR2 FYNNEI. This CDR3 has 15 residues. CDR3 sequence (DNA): TGTGCCAGCAGCTCTGCCAGTAGGGGTGGGAATGGCTACAACTTC. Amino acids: CASSSASRGGNGYNF.

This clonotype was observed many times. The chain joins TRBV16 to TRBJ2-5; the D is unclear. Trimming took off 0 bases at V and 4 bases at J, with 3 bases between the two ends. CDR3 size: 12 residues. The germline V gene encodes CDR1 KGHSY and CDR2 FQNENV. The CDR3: CASSQSSETQYF. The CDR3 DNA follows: TGTGCCAGCAGCCAATCGTCAGAGACCCAGTACTTC.

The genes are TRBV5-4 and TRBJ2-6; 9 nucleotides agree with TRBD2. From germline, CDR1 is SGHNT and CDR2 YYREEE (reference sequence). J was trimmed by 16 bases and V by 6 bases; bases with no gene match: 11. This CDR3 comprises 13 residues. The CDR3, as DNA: TGTGCCAGCACCCCGGTCGCGGGGGGGGTACTGACTTTC. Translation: CASTPVAGGVLTF.

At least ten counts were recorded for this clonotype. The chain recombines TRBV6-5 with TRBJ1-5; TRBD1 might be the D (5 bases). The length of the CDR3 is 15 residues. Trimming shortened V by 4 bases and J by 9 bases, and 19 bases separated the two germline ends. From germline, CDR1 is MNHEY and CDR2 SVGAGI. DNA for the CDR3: TGTGCCAGCAGTTTAGAAAGGGACGGGACTCCGCCCCAGCATTTT. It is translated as CASSLERDGTPPQHF.

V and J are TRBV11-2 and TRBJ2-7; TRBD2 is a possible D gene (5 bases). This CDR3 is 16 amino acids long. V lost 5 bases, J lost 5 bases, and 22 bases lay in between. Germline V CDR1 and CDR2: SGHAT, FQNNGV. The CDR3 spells CASSVTPGLERDEQYF. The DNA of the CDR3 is TGTGCCAGCAGCGTAACCCCCGGACTGGAAAGGGACGAGCAGTACTTC.

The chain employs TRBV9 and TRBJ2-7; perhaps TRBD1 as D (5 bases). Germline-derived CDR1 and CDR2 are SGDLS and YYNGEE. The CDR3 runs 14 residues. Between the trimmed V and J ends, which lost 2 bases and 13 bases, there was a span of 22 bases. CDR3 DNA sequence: TGTGCCAGCAGCGTTCAGGGCTCTGGGGCCAACGTCTACTTC. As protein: CASSVQGSGANVYF.

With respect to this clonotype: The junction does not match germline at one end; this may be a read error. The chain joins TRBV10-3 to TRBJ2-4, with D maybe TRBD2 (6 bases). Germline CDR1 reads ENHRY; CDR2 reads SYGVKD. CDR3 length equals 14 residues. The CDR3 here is CASSESGDVNIQYF. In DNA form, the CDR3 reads TGTGCCAGCAGTGAATCGGGGGACGTAAACATTCAGTACTTC.

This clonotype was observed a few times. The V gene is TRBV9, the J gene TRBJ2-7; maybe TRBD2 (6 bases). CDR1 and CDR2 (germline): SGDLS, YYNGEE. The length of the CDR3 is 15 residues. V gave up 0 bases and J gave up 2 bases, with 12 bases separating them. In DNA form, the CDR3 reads TGTGCCAGCAGCGTAGAGAGCGGGCCTACCTACGAGCAGTACTTC. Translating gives CASSVESGPTYEQYF.

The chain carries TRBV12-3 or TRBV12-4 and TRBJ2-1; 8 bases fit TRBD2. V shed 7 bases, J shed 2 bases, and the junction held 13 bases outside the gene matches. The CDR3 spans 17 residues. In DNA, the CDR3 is TGTGCCAGCAACACCCGGTCCGAAGCGGGGGCCTACAATGAGCAGTTCTTC. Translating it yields CASNTRSEAGAYNEQFF.

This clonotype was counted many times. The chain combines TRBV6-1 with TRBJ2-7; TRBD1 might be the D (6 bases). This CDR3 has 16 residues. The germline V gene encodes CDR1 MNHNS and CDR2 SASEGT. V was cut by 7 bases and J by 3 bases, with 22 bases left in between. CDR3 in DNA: TGTGCCAGCACTTTATCGACAGGTCAGGTTGGCTACGAGCAGTACTTC. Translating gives CASTLSTGQVGYEQYF.

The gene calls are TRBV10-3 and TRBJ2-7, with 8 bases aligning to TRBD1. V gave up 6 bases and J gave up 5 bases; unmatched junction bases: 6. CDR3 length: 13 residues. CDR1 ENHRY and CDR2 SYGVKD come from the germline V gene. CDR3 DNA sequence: TGTGCCATCAGGCAACAGACAGGGGACGAGCAGTACTTC. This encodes CAIRQQTGDEQYF.

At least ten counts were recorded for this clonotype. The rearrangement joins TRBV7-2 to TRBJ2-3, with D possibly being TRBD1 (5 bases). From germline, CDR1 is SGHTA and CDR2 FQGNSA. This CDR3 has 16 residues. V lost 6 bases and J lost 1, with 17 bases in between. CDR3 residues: CASSDPRQYGTDTQYF. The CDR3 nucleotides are TGTGCCAGCAGTGACCCTCGACAGTACGGCACAGATACGCAGTATTTT.

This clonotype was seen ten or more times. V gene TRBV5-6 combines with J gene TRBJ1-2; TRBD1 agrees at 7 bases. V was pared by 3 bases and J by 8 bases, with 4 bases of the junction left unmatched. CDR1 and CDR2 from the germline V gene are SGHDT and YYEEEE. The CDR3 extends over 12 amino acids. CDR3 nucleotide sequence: TGTGCCAGCAGCTACGACAGGGACGGCTACACCTTC. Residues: CASSYDRDGYTF.

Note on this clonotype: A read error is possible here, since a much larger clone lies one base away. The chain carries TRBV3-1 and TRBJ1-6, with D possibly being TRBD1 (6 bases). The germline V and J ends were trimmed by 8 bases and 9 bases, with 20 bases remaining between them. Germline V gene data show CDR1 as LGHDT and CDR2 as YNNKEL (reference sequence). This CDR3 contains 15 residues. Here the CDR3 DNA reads TGTGCCAGCGGTTCCGACCAGGGGCGGCGTTCACCCCTCCACTTT. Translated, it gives CASGSDQGRRSPLHF. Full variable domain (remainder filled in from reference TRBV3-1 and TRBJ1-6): DTAVSQTPKYLVTQMGNDKSIKCEQNLGHDTMYWYKQDSKKFLKIMFSYNNKELIINETVPNRFSPKSPDKAHLNLHINSLELGDSAVYFCASGSDQGRRSPLHFGNGTRLTVT.

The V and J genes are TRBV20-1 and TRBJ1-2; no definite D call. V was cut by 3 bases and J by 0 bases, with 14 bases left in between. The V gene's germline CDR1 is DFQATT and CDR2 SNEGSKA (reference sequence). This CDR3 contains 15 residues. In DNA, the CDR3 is TGCAGTGCTAGCCTTCCGTCGGGCGCTAACTATGGCTACACCTTC. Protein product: CSASLPSGANYGYTF.

CDR3 nucleotides: TGTGCCAGCAGCCAAAAACTAGCGGGGGGACCCTACGAGCAGTACTTC. Translated, it gives CASSQKLAGGPYEQYF. V and J are TRBV5-4 and TRBJ2-7; 12 bases agree with TRBD2. The CDR3 spans 16 residues. The germline V gene encodes CDR1 SGHNT and CDR2 YYREEE (reference sequence). The V segment lost 4 bases and the J segment 2 bases; nucleotides outside the gene matches: 7.

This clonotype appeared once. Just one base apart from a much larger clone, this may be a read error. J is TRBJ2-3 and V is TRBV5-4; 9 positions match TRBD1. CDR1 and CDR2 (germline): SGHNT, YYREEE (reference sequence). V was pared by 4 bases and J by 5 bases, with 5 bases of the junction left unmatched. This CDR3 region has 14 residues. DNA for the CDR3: TGTGCCAGCAGCACGGGACAGGGTATAGATACGCAGTATTTT. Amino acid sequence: CASSTGQGIDTQYF.

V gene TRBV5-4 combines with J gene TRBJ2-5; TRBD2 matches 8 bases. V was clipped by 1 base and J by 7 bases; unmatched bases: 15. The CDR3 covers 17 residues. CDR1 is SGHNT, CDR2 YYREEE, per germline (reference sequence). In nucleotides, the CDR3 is TGTGCCAGCAGCTTGACTACCGGCGGGGGGTGGTATGTGACCCAGTACTTC. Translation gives CASSLTTGGGWYVTQYF.

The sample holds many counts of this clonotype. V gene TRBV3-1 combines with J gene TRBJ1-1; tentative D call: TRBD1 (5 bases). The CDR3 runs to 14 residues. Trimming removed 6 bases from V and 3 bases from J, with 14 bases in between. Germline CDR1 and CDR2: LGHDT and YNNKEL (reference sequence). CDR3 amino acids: CASRSGTAHTEAFF. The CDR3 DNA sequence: TGTGCCAGCAGATCCGGGACGGCTCACACTGAAGCTTTCTTT.

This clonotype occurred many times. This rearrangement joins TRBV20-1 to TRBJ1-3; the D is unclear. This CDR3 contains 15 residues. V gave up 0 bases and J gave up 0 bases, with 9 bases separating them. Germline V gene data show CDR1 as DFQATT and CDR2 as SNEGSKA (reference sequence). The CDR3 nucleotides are TGCAGTGCTAGAGATAGCGGTATCTCTGGAAACACCATATATTTT. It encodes CSARDSGISGNTIYF.

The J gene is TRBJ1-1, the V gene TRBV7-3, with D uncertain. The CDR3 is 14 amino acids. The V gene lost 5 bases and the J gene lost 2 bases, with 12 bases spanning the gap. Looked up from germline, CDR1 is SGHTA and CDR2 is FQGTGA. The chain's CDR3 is CASSPERDNTEAFF. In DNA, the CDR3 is TGTGCCAGCAGCCCGGAAAGGGATAACACTGAAGCTTTCTTT.

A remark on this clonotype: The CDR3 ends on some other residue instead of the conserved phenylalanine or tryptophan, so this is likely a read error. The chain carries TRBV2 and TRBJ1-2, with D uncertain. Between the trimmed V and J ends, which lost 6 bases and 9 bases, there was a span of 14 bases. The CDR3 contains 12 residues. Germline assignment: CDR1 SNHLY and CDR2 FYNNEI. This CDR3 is CASSGFLHCYTS. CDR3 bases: TGTGCCAGCAGCGGGTTTCTGCACTGCTACACCTCC.

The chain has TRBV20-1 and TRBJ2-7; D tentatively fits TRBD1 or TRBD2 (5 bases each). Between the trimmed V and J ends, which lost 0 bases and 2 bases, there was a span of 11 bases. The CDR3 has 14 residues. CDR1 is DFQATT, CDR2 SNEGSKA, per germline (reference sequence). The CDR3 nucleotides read TGCAGTGCTAGAGATCTTCAGGGAGCCTACGAGCAGTACTTC. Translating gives CSARDLQGAYEQYF.

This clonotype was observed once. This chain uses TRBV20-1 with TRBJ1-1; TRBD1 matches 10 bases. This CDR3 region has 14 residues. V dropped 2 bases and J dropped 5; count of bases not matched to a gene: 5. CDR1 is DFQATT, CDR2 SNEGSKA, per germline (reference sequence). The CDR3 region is CSARSGTGETEAFF. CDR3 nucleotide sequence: TGCAGTGCTAGATCCGGGACAGGGGAAACTGAAGCTTTCTTT.

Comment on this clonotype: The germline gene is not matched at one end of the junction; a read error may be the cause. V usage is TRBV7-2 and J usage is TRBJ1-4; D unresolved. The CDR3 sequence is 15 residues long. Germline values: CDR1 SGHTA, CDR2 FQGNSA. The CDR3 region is CATSPRKVLGEKLFF. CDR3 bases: TGTGCCACCAGCCCCCGCAAGGTCTTGGGTGAAAAACTGTTTTTT.

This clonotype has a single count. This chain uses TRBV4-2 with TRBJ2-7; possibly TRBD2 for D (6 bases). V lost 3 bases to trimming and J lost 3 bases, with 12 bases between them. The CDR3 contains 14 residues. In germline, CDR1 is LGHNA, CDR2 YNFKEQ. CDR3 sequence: CASSQGGSGYEQYF. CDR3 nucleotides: TGTGCCAGCAGCCAGGGGGGATCGGGCTACGAGCAGTACTTC.